This TCR beta chain was obtained from a study of OX40 agonist ivuxolimab in advanced cancers. The overall study: Ivuxolimab, an agonist antibody against OX40 (CD134), was given to patients. Patients were 82.7% male with ages roughly 20 to 80, mean roughly 64. Whole-study results and caveats: More expanded clones were found, on average, in CD8+ than in CD4+ T cells. Normalized T-cell clonal expansion was also low in a subset of nonresponders.

A note on this clone: What it recognizes is unknown.

Sequencing used immunoSEQ multiplex PCR; TCRdb keeps in-frame clones, though not all of them. The sample has under 150,000 clones, approximately 90% seen once. CDR3 length: 16 amino acids. Germline CDR1 and CDR2: SGHRS and YFSETQ. V dropped 6 bases and J dropped 1; count of bases not matched to a gene: 9. This TCR was recovered from an adult with an advanced solid tumor such as melanoma, head and neck, liver or kidney cancer. The chain is built from TRBV5-1 and TRBJ2-5; 10 bases match TRBD2. Material: CD4+ or CD8+ T cells sorted from blood, obtained in a trial of the OX40 agonist ivuxolimab. In DNA form, the CDR3 reads TGCGCCAGCACCCCGGCAGCGGGGGGGGGCCAAGAGACCCAGTACTTC. This gives the protein CASTPAAGGGQETQYF.